This TCR beta chain was recorded in a study of T-cell reconstitution after alpha-beta-depleted transplantation in children. Only a few counts were recorded for this clonotype. Unique molecular identifiers tagged the TCRbeta library. Using its own MiXCR run on the PCR reads, TCRdb lists one record per CDR3 protein. Here the sample spans just over 950,000 distinct CDR3 sequences, roughly 31% being singletons. CDR3 length: 16 amino acids. Germline lookup yields CDR1 DFQATT and CDR2 SNEGSKA (reference sequence). The ends lost 5 bases at V and 3 bases at J; junction bases unmatched: 13. The V call is TRBV20-1, the J call TRBJ2-1; TRBD1 agrees at 7 bases. The TCR originated in a boy in the first two years of life who had a stem cell transplant for SCID, so the T cells may come from the graft donor. The source was PBMCs, mostly from graft donor cells, collected 360 days after TCRalphabeta/CD19-depleted stem cell transplant. In DNA, the CDR3 is TGCAGTGCTGAAGTGGGACAGTTCAATGACTACAATGAGCAGTTCTTC. Amino acid sequence: CSAEVGQFNDYNEQFF.